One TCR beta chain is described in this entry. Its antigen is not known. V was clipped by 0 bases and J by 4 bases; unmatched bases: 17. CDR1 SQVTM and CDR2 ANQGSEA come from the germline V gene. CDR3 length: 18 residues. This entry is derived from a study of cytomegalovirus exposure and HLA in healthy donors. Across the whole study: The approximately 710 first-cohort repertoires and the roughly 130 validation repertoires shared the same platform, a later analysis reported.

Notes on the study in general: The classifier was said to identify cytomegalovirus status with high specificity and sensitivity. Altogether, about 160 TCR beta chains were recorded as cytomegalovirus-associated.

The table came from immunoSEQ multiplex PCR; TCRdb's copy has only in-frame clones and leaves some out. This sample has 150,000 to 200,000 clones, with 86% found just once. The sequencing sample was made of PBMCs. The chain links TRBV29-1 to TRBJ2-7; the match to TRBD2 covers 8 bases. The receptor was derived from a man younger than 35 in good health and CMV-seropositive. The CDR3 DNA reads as TGCAGCGTTGAAGACGAGATCGGGGGAGCGGGAGTAGGGTACGAGCAGTACTTC. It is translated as CSVEDEIGGAGVGYEQYF.